This T cell receptor (beta chain) originates from a study of blood T cell repertoires in COVID-19. Each recovered donor of Cohort 3 presented with two negative PCRs, clearance, or symptom resolution. Using immunoSEQ multiplex PCR, the repertoire was profiled, and TCRdb retains in-frame clones only, with some absent. The sample includes about 310,000 clones, roughly 90% of them seen just once. CDR3 length: 15 residues. CDR1 and CDR2 from the germline V gene are GTSNPN and SVGIG (reference sequence). The V end lost 4 bases, the J end lost 3 bases, and 16 bases lay between the germline ends. The rearrangement links TRBV30 to TRBJ2-1; the D gene is possibly TRBD2 (7 bases). The TCR comes from a woman aged 40-49 years who had recovered from COVID-19. Sequencing was carried out using PBMCs or T cells enriched from blood (not recorded which). CDR3 bases: TGTGCCTGGAATTCGCGGGGGACATACTACAATGAGCAGTTCTTC. The encoded protein is CAWNSRGTYYNEQFF. Together with reference TRBV30 and TRBJ2-1, the CDR3 gives the full variable domain: SQTIHQWPATLVQPVGSPLSLECTVEGTSNPNLYWYRQAAGRGLQLLFYSVGIGQISSEVPQNLSASRPQDRQFILSSKKLLLSDSGFYLCAWNSRGTYYNEQFFGPGTRLTVL.